This paragraph covers one TCR beta chain sequence. The record originates from a study of blood T cell repertoires in COVID-19. On the study more broadly: Acute and convalescent COVID-19 specimens originated in the United States, Italy and Spain.

The CDR3 sequence is 14 residues long. CDR1 is SNHLY, CDR2 FYNNEI, per germline. The germline V and J ends were trimmed by 1 base and 3 bases, with 10 bases remaining between them. Per the original methods: Cell counts per sample came from amplifying reference gene primers. Assay: immunoSEQ multiplex PCR; the TCRdb copy retains only in-frame clones and omits some. V, J and clone size derive from that table, while D and trimming were established from the DNA sequence. The sample has around 300,000 clones; under 90% are singletons. Sequenced sample: peripheral blood. This receptor was obtained from a woman aged 40 to 50 who had recovered from COVID-19. V usage is TRBV2 and J usage is TRBJ2-7; maybe TRBD1 (5 bases). The CDR3 sequence is CASSEDRLFYEQYF. DNA of the CDR3: TGTGCCAGCAGTGAAGACAGGTTATTCTACGAGCAGTACTTC.